The 12 T cell receptor beta chains reported below all come from one sample, sequenced in a study of CD8 T cells in Susac syndrome. RNA was extracted with the RNeasy kit, and a quantity of roughly 0.5 to 1 ug was reverse transcribed using random hexamers. TCRdb redid the calling of the immunoSEQ multiplex PCR reads with MiXCR, one entry per CDR3 protein. Here the sample spans approximately 180,000 distinct CDR3 sequences, 90% to 95% being singletons. The sample comprised CD4+ T cells from PBMCs. The receptors were gathered from a human donor with Susac syndrome.

The rearrangement links TRBV6-5 to TRBJ1-2; D is perhaps TRBD1 (6 bases). The ends were cut back, 0 bases at V and 8 bases at J, with 10 bases in the middle. This CDR3 is 13 amino acids long. The V gene's germline CDR1 is MNHEY and CDR2 SVGAGI. CDR3: CASSYSAGAGYTF. The CDR3 nucleotides read TGTGCCAGCAGTTACTCGGCAGGGGCCGGCTACACCTTC.

The genes are TRBV7-2 and TRBJ2-1; no reliable D call. CDR1 and CDR2 from the germline V gene are SGHTA and FQGNSA. The CDR3 consists of 16 residues. The germline V and J ends were trimmed by 1 base and 9 bases, with 19 bases remaining between them. The CDR3: CASSLGFLEIMGEQFF. CDR3 nucleotides: TGTGCCAGCAGCTTAGGGTTCCTAGAAATTATGGGTGAGCAGTTCTTC.

This clonotype is a singleton in its sample. This chain links TRBV20-1 with TRBJ1-3; 9 bases match TRBD1. V shed 6 bases and J 2 bases; nucleotides not matched to a gene: 5. There are 14 residues in the CDR3. Germline CDR1 DFQATT, CDR2 SNEGSKA (reference sequence). The CDR3 nucleotides are TGCAGTGCAATGAACAGGGGGCCTGGAAACACCATATATTTT. This encodes CSAMNRGPGNTIYF.

This chain links TRBV18 with TRBJ1-1; no definite D call. The CDR3 is made up of 15 amino acids. V shed 3 bases and J shed 3 bases, with 14 bases lying between them. CDR1 and CDR2 from the germline V gene are KGHSH and LQKENI. The CDR3 region has the DNA TGTGCCAGCTCACCCTTCGGCGTGGTGGACACTGAAGCTTTCTTT. This sequence encodes CASSPFGVVDTEAFF.

The chain links TRBV5-4 to TRBJ2-3, with D uncertain. Looked up from germline, CDR1 is SGHNT and CDR2 is YYREEE (reference sequence). The CDR3 totals 13 residues. Trimming removed 2 bases from V and 3 bases from J, with 7 bases in between. The CDR3 protein is CASSFKSTDTQYF. In DNA, the CDR3 is TGTGCCAGCAGCTTTAAATCAACAGATACGCAGTATTTT.

The rearrangement joins TRBV29-1 to TRBJ2-1; tentatively, D is TRBD2 (6 bases). Germline assignment: CDR1 SQVTM and CDR2 ANQGSEA. The V end was cut by 7 bases, the J end by 8 bases, with 18 bases between. CDR3 length equals 13 residues. CDR3 nucleotide sequence: TGCAGCGCCATGGCGGGAAATCGGGATGAGCAGTTCTTC. Protein sequence: CSAMAGNRDEQFF.

This chain uses TRBV4-1 with TRBJ2-6; 9 bases fit TRBD1. CDR1 and CDR2 (germline): MGHRA, YSYEKL. This CDR3 has 19 residues. V gave up 0 bases and J gave up 0 bases; unmatched junction bases: 6. The CDR3 DNA reads as TGCGCCAGCAGCCAAGAATGGGACAGGGCCTACTCTGGGGCCAACGTCCTGACTTTC. It specifies CASSQEWDRAYSGANVLTF.

The chain has TRBV27 and TRBJ1-4; D is possibly TRBD1 (5 bases). With 4 bases removed from V and 4 bases from J, the gap between germline ends came to 13 bases. The CDR3 consists of 15 residues. Germline V CDR1 and CDR2: MNHEY, SMNVEV (reference sequence). The CDR3 reads CASSYSRDGNEKLFF. The CDR3 DNA reads as TGTGCCAGCAGTTACTCCCGGGACGGTAATGAAAAACTGTTTTTT. The full variable domain, its missing parts supplied by reference TRBV27 and TRBJ1-4, is EAQVTQNPRYLITVTGKKLTVTCSQNMNHEYMSWYRQDPGLGLRQIYYSMNVEVTDKGDVPEGYKVSRKEKRNFPLILESPSPNQTSLYFCASSYSRDGNEKLFFGSGTQLSVL.

The chain employs TRBV10-3 and TRBJ1-1, with no clear D. Germline CDR1 is ENHRY and CDR2 is SYGVKD. CDR3 length equals 15 residues. V lost 0 bases and J 1 base, leaving 9 bases between the germline ends. CDR3: CAISESFVRNTEAFF. The CDR3 DNA is TGTGCCATCAGTGAGTCGTTCGTGAGGAACACTGAAGCTTTCTTT.

V usage is TRBV28 and J usage is TRBJ2-2; TRBD2 is a possible D gene (6 bases). Per the germline V gene, CDR1 is MDHEN and CDR2 is SYDVKM. Trimming shortened V by 10 bases and J by 11 bases, and 29 bases separated the two germline ends. The CDR3 is 16 residues long. CDR3 nucleotide sequence: TGTGCCACCAAGACCCGAGGAGGGGCGAACACAGCTGAGCTGTTTTTT. Translating it yields CATKTRGGANTAELFF. The full variable domain, completed using reference TRBV28 and TRBJ2-2, is DVKVTQSSRYLVKRTGEKVFLECVQDMDHENMFWYRQDPGLGLRLIYFSYDVKMKEKGDIPEGYSVSREKKERFSLILESASTNQTSMYLCATKTRGGANTAELFFGEGSRLTVL.

This rearrangement joins TRBV12-3 or TRBV12-4 to TRBJ2-5; 9 positions match TRBD2. V gave up 3 bases and J gave up 3 bases; unmatched junction bases: 5. The CDR3 runs 15 residues. Written as DNA, the CDR3 is TGTGCCAGCAGTTTTTATGCGGGGGGGGAAGAGACCCAGTACTTC. It yields the protein CASSFYAGGEETQYF.

This clonotype was detected only once. This sequence joins TRBV20-1 and TRBJ2-1; D is perhaps TRBD1 (5 bases). The CDR3 has 13 amino acids. Germline CDR1 and CDR2: DFQATT and SNEGSKA (reference sequence). V was cut by 1 base and J by 7 bases, with 11 bases left in between. The CDR3 DNA is TGCAGTGCTAGAGTTACAGGTGTTAATGAGCAGTTCTTC. Its translation: CSARVTGVNEQFF.